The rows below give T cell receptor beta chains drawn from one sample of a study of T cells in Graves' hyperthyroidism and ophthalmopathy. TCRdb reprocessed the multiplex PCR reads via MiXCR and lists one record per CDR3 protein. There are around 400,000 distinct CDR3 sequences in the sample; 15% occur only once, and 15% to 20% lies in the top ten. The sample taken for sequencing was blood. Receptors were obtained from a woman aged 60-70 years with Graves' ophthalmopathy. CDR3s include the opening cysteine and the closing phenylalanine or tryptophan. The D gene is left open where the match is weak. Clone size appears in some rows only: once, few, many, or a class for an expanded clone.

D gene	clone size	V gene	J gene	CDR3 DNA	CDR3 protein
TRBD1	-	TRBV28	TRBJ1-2	TGTGCCAGCAGTTTGACAGGGTATGGCTACACCTTC	CASSLTGYGYTF
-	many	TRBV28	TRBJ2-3	TGTGCCAGCAGTCCAAGGCTACAGGGAATCACAGATACGCAGTATTTT	CASSPRLQGITDTQYF
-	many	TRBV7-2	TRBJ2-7	TGTGCCAGCAGCTTGCGGGACAGACCTTACGAGCAGTACTTC	CASSLRDRPYEQYF
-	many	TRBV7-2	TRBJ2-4	TGTGCCAGCAGCTTACGTCCAGGAAAAAACATTCAGTACTTC	CASSLRPGKNIQYF
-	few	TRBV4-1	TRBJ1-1	TGCGCCAGCAGCCACGACGAGAACACTGAAGCTTTCTTT	CASSHDENTEAFF
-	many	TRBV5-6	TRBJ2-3	TGTGCCAGCAGCCCCCAAGCAGATACGCAGTATTTT	CASSPQADTQYF
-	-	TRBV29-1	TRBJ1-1	TGCAGCGTCGGACGGAACACTGAAGCTTTCTTT	CSVGRNTEAFF
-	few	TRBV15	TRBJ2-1	TGTGCCACCAGCATGCGGACAGCCCCCGGGAATGAGCAGTTCTTC	CATSMRTAPGNEQFF
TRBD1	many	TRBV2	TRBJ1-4	TGTGCCAGCAGTCTTCAGGGGGCGAATATTGAAAAACTGTTTTTT	CASSLQGANIEKLFF
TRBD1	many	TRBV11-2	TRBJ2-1	TGTGCCAGCAGCTTAGAGGGGCTCGGACAGGGGCCCTACAATGAGCAGTTCTTC	CASSLEGLGQGPYNEQFF
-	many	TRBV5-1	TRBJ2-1	TGCGCCAGCAGCAGAACGGGCGGCTACAATGAGCAGTTCTTC	CASSRTGGYNEQFF
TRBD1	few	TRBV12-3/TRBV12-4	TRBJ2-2	TGTGCCAGCAGTTGGGGACAGGGGAACACCGGGGAGCTGTTTTTT	CASSWGQGNTGELFF
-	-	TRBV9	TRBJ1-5	TGTGCCAGCAGCGCCGCAAGTCATCAGCCCCAGCATTTT	CASSAASHQPQHF
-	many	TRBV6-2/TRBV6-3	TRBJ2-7	TGTGCCAGCACCTACCTACTAGGATGGGAGCAGTACTTC	CASTYLLGWEQYF
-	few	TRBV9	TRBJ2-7	TGTGCCAGCAGCGCAATACCTTCAGGTCCCGAGCAGTACTTC	CASSAIPSGPEQYF
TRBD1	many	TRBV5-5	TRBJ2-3	TGTGCCAGCAGCTTAGGACAGGGTGGCACAGATACGCAGTATTTT	CASSLGQGGTDTQYF
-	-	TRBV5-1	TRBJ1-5	TGCGCCAGCAGCCTGGGTCCGGGCCAACAGCCCCAGCATTTT	CASSLGPGQQPQHF
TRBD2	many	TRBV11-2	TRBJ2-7	TGTGCCAGCAGCGTGGGACTAGCGGTCACCTACGAGCAGTACTTC	CASSVGLAVTYEQYF
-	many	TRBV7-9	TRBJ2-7	TGTGCCAGCAGCACATCGTACAGGGACGAGCAGTACTTC	CASSTSYRDEQYF
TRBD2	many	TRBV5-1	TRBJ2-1	TGCGCCAGCAGCTTGAAGTCGCAGCGGGAGGTGTCCCCTTACAATGAGCAGTTCTTC	CASSLKSQREVSPYNEQFF
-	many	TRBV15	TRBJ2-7	TGTGCCACCAGCAGAGAGTATGCGGGACAGCCCTACGAGCAGTACTTC	CATSREYAGQPYEQYF
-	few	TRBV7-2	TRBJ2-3	TGTGCCAGCAGCCCCTGGCTGGCCGAAACGGTGGAGTATTTT	CASSPWLAETVEYF
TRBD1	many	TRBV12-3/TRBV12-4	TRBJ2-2	TGTGCCAGCAGACCACGACAGGGGGCGGACGGGGAGCTGTTTTTT	CASRPRQGADGELFF
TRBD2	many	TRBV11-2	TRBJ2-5	TGTGCCAGCAGCGTCGGACTAGCGGGAGGAAAGACCCAGTACTTC	CASSVGLAGGKTQYF
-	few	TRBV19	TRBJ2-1	TGTGCCAGTAAGATCCTGGGGGGAGCATACAATGAGCAGTTCTTC	CASKILGGAYNEQFF
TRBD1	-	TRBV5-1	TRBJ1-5	TGCGCCAGCAGTTGGACAGGGGATAGTCAGCCCCAGCATTTT	CASSWTGDSQPQHF
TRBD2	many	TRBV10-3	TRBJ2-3	TGTGCCATCACCGAGGGGCTAGCGGGAGGGCCAGATACGCAGTATTTT	CAITEGLAGGPDTQYF
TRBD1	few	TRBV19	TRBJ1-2	TGTGCCAGTAGAAGATCGGGACAGATAAACTATGGCTACACCTTC	CASRRSGQINYGYTF
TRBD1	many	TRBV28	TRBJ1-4	TGTGCCAGCAGTCACCGGACAGGCGTTAATGAAAAACTGTTTTTT	CASSHRTGVNEKLFF
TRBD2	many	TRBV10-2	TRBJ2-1	TGCGCCAGCAGTGATCCCGGGACTAGCGGGAGAAGTGAGCAGTTCTTC	CASSDPGTSGRSEQFF
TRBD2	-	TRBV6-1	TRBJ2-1	TGTGCCAGCAGCCTGGGACTAAATGAGTGGTTCTTC	CASSLGLNEWFF
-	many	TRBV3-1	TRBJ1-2	TGTGCCAGCAGCCAAGGAGGCTATGGCTACACCTTC	CASSQGGYGYTF
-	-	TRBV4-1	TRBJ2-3	TGCGCCAGCAGCCAGCTAGCGACAGATACGCAGTATTTT	CASSQLATDTQYF
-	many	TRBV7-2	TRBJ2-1	TGTGCCAGCACCCAAGGGCCTAGGGCGGGGTACGAGCAGTTCTTC	CASTQGPRAGYEQFF
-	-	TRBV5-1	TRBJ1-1	TGCGCCAGCAGCTTGGCCCAGGGCATGAACACTGAAGCTTTCTTT	CASSLAQGMNTEAFF
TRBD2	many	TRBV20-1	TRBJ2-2	TGCAGTGCTAGGCGGCTAGCGGGAGATATCACCGGGGAGCTGTTTTTT	CSARRLAGDITGELFF
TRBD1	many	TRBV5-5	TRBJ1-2	TGTGCCAGCAGCTTGGTAACAGGGGGTCAGGGAGACGGCTACACCTTC	CASSLVTGGQGDGYTF
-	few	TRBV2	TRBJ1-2	TGTGCCAGCAGTGAAGAGGGAAACTATGGCTGCACCTTC	CASSEEGNYGCTF
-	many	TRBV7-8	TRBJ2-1	TGTGCCAGCAGCGGACGGGACGCATACAATGAGCAGTTCTTC	CASSGRDAYNEQFF
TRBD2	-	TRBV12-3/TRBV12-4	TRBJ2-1	TGTGCCAGCAGCCCCGGGGGGGGGCGGAATGAGCAGTTCTTC	CASSPGGGRNEQFF